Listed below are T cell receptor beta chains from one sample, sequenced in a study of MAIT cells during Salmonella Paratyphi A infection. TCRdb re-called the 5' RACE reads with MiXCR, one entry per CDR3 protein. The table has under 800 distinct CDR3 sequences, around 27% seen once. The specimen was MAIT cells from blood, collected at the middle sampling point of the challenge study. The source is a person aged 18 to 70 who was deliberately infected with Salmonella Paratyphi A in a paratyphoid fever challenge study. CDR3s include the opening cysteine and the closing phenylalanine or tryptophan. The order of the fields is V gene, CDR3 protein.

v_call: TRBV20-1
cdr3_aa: CSARSLGQGVVDTEAFF

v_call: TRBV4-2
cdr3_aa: CASSQYREGQETQYF

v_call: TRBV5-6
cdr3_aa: CASSPFETGRNQPQHF

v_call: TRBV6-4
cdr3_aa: CASRLGTGETDTQYF

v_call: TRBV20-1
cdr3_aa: CSARGETRLAGGTQETQYF

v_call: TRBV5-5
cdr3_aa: CASSSTTSNSNTGELFF

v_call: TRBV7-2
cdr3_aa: CASSLVGSGRATNTGELFF

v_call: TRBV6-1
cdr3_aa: CASSQADGSQNIQYF

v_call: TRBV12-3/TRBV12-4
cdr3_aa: CASSPGTGVSPLHF

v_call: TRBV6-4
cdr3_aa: CASSEEQGNTGELFF

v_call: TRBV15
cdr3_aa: CATSREAGAGANVLTF

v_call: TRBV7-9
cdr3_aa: CASDWVGPYNEQFF

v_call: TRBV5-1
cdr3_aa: CVSSLAADRRAQYF

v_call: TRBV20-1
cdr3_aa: CSARVAGLDYEQYF

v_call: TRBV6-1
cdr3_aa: CASSELAGEETQYF

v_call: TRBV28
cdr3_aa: CASSETSTYSYEQYF

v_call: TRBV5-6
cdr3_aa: CASSLEGVETQYF

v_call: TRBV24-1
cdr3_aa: CATSGGIGTDTQYF

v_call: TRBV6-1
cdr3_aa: CASSPSTENTEAFF

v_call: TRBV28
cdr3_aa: CASSFPALYEQYF

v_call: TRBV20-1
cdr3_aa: CSARNPSGIYEQYF

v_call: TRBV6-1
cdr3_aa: CASTDIQGSGANVLTF

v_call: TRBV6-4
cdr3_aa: CASSEEAGGHTDTQYF

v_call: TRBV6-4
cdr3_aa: CASSESVAWTNNEQFF

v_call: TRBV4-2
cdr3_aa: CASSQELVTSGSYEQYF

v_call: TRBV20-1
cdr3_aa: CRQKASTDTQYF

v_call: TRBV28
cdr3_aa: CASQGGREAGELFF

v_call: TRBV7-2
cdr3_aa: CASTLYGGSGANVLTF

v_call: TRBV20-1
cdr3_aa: CSARDLEGRDTGELFF

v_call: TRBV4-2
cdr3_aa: CASSQEGSGSPSYEQYF

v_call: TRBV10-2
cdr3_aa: CASSVRETVNEQYF

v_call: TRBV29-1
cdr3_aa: CSVGGVSYNEQFF

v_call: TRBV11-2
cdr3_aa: CASSVDRAVEKLFF

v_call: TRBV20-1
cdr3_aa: CSASTGGVDGYTF

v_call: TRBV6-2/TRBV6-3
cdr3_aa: CASSPSGDSYNEQFF

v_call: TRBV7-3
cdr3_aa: CASSPGGESNNGYTF

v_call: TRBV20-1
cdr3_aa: CSAREPGYNEQFF

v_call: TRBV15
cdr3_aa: CATSSPGLAGPYEQYF

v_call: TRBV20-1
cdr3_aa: CSARDIAGFQETQYF

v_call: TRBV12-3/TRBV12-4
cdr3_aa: CASRKQGTYNEQFF

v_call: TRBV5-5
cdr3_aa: CASSLQGMNTEAFF

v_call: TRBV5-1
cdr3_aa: CASSFDGTYNSPLHF

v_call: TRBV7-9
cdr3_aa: CASSRYSGDSYEQYF

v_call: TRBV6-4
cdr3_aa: CASSDGDTGELFF

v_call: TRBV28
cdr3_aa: CASSLAQAESPLHF

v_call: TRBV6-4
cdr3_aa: CASSGAGGSYNEQFF

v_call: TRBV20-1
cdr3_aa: CSARIVTGTDYEQYF

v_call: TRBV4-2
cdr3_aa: CASSQVGGGKSTDTQYF

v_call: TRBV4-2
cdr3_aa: CASSQEGSSYNEQFF

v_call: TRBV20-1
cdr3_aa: CSARDSQGEQETQYF

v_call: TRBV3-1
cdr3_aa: CASSQDPLYGYTF

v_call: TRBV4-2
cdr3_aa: CASSQEREGANVLTF

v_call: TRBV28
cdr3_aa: CASSPLTDSNTGELFF

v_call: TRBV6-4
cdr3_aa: CASSDSGGGRNEQFF

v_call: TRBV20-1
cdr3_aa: CSARDIQRGGYNEQFF

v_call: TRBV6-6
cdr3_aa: CASSNQEQETQYF

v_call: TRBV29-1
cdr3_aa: CSGMKGVGTEAFF